This is a list of T cell receptor beta chains from one sample in a study of shared clonotypes between healthy human individuals. Assay used: immunoSEQ multiplex PCR; TCRdb lists only in-frame clones, some missing. The sample includes 2 million to 2.5 million clones, about 95% of them seen just once. The sequencing input was naive CD8+ T cells sorted from blood. These receptors were obtained from a man between 18 and 35 years old in good health. Both conserved end residues are part of each CDR3. A D gene is named only where the DNA matches it firmly. Clone size appears in some rows only: once, few, many, or a class for an expanded clone.

V gene	J gene	D gene	clone size	CDR3 DNA	CDR3 protein
TRBV2	TRBJ1-2	NA	NA	TGTGCCAGCAGAAGCGGCACGGGGAGGTCTAACTATGGCTACACCTTC	CASRSGTGRSNYGYTF
TRBV4-3	TRBJ2-1	TRBD2	NA	TGCGCCAGCAGCGAGGGACTAGCGGGAGAGAATGAGCAGTTCTTC	CASSEGLAGENEQFF
TRBV30	TRBJ2-1	NA	NA	TGTGCCTGGAGTGTCGACTTTTACAATGAGCAGTTCTTC	CAWSVDFYNEQFF
TRBV14	TRBJ1-4	NA	NA	TGTGCCAGGAGCCAAGACGGCCATTGGGATGAAAAACTGTTTTTT	CARSQDGHWDEKLFF
TRBV27	TRBJ1-5	NA	NA	TGTGCCAGCAGTTTATCTGCGCCGGTGGTCTATAGCAATCAGCCCCAGCATTTT	CASSLSAPVVYSNQPQHF
TRBV27	TRBJ2-3	NA	NA	TGTGCCAGCCACCCCTTTTTAGTCACAGATACGCAGTATTTT	CASHPFLVTDTQYF
TRBV2	TRBJ2-7	TRBD1	NA	TGTGCCAGCAGCCCGACAGGGGGAAGCTACGAGCAGTACTTC	CASSPTGGSYEQYF
TRBV6-5	TRBJ2-7	TRBD2	NA	TGTGCCAGCAGTTACGAGCGGGAGTACGACGAGCAGTACTTC	CASSYEREYDEQYF
TRBV7-9	TRBJ2-7	NA	NA	TGTGCCAGCAGCTTATCCTCTGACTACGAGCAGTACTTC	CASSLSSDYEQYF
TRBV6-5	TRBJ2-7	TRBD1	NA	TGTGCCAGCAGTTACTCGGTGGGACAGGAGTCCTACGAGCAGTACTTC	CASSYSVGQESYEQYF
TRBV9	TRBJ2-2	NA	NA	TGTGCCAGCAGCGTAGATTCAGGGGCGAACACCGGGGAGCTGTTTTTT	CASSVDSGANTGELFF
TRBV9	TRBJ2-7	NA	NA	TGTGCCAGCAGCGTAGAGCCGAGCTTTCCCTACGAGCAGTACTTC	CASSVEPSFPYEQYF
TRBV7-8	TRBJ2-5	TRBD2	NA	TGTGCCAGCAGCTTAGAGCTGAAGCTAGCGGGACGGGAGACCCAGTACTTC	CASSLELKLAGRETQYF
TRBV19	TRBJ1-1	TRBD1	NA	TGTGCCAGTAGCCTACAGGGGTTGGCTGAAGCTTTCTTT	CASSLQGLAEAFF
TRBV28	TRBJ2-7	NA	NA	TGTGCCAGCAGTCCCCAGGGCAGGGTGGGTTCCTACGAGCAGTACTTC	CASSPQGRVGSYEQYF
TRBV11-3	TRBJ2-7	NA	NA	TGTGCCAGCAGCTCCGGCCACTTTGCCGAGCAGTACTTC	CASSSGHFAEQYF
TRBV30	TRBJ2-7	NA	NA	TGTGCCTGGGGGTCGGACTGGGGGTACGAGCAGTACTTC	CAWGSDWGYEQYF
TRBV2	TRBJ2-7	TRBD2	NA	TGTGCCAGTGGCCGGCTAGCGGGGAGGGAGCAGTACTTC	CASGRLAGREQYF
TRBV6-5	TRBJ2-1	NA	NA	TGTGCCAGCAGTCAAGCTAGTAGCCATGAGCAGTTCTTC	CASSQASSHEQFF
TRBV6-6	TRBJ2-5	NA	NA	TGTGCCACCAGATTCTTGCTTGGGGGGACCCAAGAGACCCAGTACTTC	CATRFLLGGTQETQYF
TRBV28	TRBJ1-2	TRBD1	NA	TGTGCCAGCACCTACACAGGGGACGGCTATGGCTACACCTTC	CASTYTGDGYGYTF
TRBV2	TRBJ2-7	TRBD2	NA	TGTGCCAGCAGTGAAGGGGCGGGAGGGCCCTACGAGCAGTACTTC	CASSEGAGGPYEQYF
TRBV4-1	TRBJ1-1	NA	NA	TGCGCCAGCAGCCTAGGACACTACACTGAAGCTTTCTTT	CASSLGHYTEAFF
TRBV27	TRBJ1-1	NA	NA	TGTGCCAGCACGGGCCTGTTGAACACTGAAGCTTTCTTT	CASTGLLNTEAFF
TRBV25-1	TRBJ2-7	NA	NA	TGTGCCAGCAGTGAAACCGGGACAAACTTCTACGAGCAGTACTTC	CASSETGTNFYEQYF
TRBV5-1	TRBJ2-3	TRBD1	NA	TGCGCCAGCAGCTTGCTTGGACAGGGAATAGATACGCAGTATTTT	CASSLLGQGIDTQYF
TRBV7-3	TRBJ2-3	NA	NA	TGTGCCAGCAGCTTAGGGCTCGGCACAGATACGCAGTATTTT	CASSLGLGTDTQYF
TRBV6-1	TRBJ2-5	NA	NA	TGTGCCAGCCAGGATCTGGAAGAGACCCAGTACTTC	CASQDLEETQYF
TRBV11-2	TRBJ1-1	TRBD1	NA	TGTGCCAGCAGGCCTCTTTTTCCCAGGGGGACTGAAGCTTTCTTT	CASRPLFPRGTEAFF
TRBV11-2	TRBJ2-2	NA	NA	TGTGCCAGCAGCTTAGATCCCTCCAGCGAGAACACCGGGGAGCTGTTTTTT	CASSLDPSSENTGELFF
TRBV28	TRBJ2-1	TRBD1	NA	TGTGCCAGCAGTTTCCCTCGACAGGGGGGGCCAGGAGAGCAGTTCTTC	CASSFPRQGGPGEQFF
TRBV18	TRBJ2-7	NA	NA	TGTGCCAGCTCACCAAGGGTTGACTCCTACGAGCAGTACTTC	CASSPRVDSYEQYF
TRBV7-9	TRBJ2-1	NA	NA	TGTGCCAGCAGCCTAGGCTACAATGAGCAGTTCTTC	CASSLGYNEQFF
TRBV6-4	TRBJ2-7	TRBD1	NA	TGTGCCAGCAGTGGGTCCAACGACAGGGACTACGAGCAGTACTTC	CASSGSNDRDYEQYF
TRBV6-1	TRBJ2-7	TRBD1	NA	TGTGCCAGCAGACAGGACAGGGGTCGCGACGACGAACAGTACTTC	CASRQDRGRDDEQYF
TRBV27	TRBJ1-2	NA	NA	TGTGCCAGCAGTCCGACCCCGACGGTGATTAACTATGGCTACACCTTC	CASSPTPTVINYGYTF
TRBV9	TRBJ2-7	TRBD2	NA	TGTGCCAGCAGCCGTAGCGGGGCCAATTACGAGCAGTACTTC	CASSRSGANYEQYF
TRBV4-3	TRBJ2-7	NA	NA	TGCGCCAGCATATTACCACGGACTGGATTCCATTACGAGCAGTACTTC	CASILPRTGFHYEQYF
TRBV7-9	TRBJ1-1	NA	NA	TGTGCCAGCAGCTCCCGCCTAGCCTGGTCTGTAATGAACACTGAAGCTTTCTTT	CASSSRLAWSVMNTEAFF
TRBV6-5	TRBJ2-2	NA	NA	TGTGCCAGCAGTTACTCGAACAGCTTGGGGACCGGGGAGCTGTTTTTT	CASSYSNSLGTGELFF
TRBV30	TRBJ1-1	NA	NA	TGTGCCTGGAGTTTAGGGACGGGGGCTTTCTTT	CAWSLGTGAFF
TRBV18	TRBJ2-2	NA	NA	TGTGCCAACTCACCTGGGATGAACACCGGGGAGCTGTTTTTT	CANSPGMNTGELFF
TRBV30	TRBJ1-1	TRBD1	few	TGTGCCTGGAGCGACAGGGCTGAAGCTTTCTTT	CAWSDRAEAFF
TRBV2	TRBJ2-1	NA	NA	TGTGCCAGCAGTGAACCGGGATCAAACAATGAGCAGTTCTTC	CASSEPGSNNEQFF